The T cell receptor beta chain under discussion was sequenced for a study of patients and donors after allogeneic stem cell transplantation. Trimming cost V 0 bases and J 4 bases, with 15 bases left between them. This CDR3 is 16 amino acids long. Germline CDR1 reads MNHEY; CDR2 reads SVGEGT. MiXCR was run by TCRdb on the RT-PCR reads, yielding one entry per CDR3 protein. The table shows approximately 160,000 distinct CDR3 sequences, with about 24% occurring only once. The TCR comes from a human donor who was either an allogeneic HSCT recipient or a stem cell or donor lymphocyte infusion donor (not recorded which). It is not recorded whose cells these are; they may come from a transplant donor. Sequenced input: blood, either unsorted or a sorted T cell fraction (not recorded which). This chain joins TRBV6-2 or TRBV6-3 and TRBJ1-1; D possibly corresponds to TRBD1 (6 bases). DNA of the CDR3: TGTGCCAGCAGTTACTCTTACAGGGTTGGAAGCACTGAAGCTTTCTTT. Protein: CASSYSYRVGSTEAFF.